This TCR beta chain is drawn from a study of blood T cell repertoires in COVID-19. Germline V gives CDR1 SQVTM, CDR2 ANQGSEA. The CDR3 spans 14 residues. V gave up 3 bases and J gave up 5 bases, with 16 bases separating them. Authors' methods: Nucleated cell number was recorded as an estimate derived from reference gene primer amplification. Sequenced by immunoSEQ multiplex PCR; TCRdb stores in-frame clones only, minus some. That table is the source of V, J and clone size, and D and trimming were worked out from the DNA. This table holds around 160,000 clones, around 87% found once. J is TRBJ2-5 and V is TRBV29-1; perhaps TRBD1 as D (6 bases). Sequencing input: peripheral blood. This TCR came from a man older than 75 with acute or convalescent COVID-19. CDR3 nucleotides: TGCAGCGTTGATGTAGGGGACACCCCGGAGACCCAGTACTTC. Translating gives CSVDVGDTPETQYF.